This TCR beta chain is drawn from a study of cytomegalovirus exposure and HLA in healthy donors. As for this clone: Its antigen is not identified.

The CDR3 runs 16 residues. Germline V gene sequence: CDR1 KGHSH, CDR2 LQKENI. The V and J ends lost 2 bases and 6 bases, in that order; junction bases with no gene match: 9. These donors, healthy bone marrow donors, were studied. Study-wide points: The classifier reportedly diagnosed cytomegalovirus status with high sensitivity and specificity.

The PCR used 60 Vbeta and 13 Jbeta primers. The data were produced by immunoSEQ multiplex PCR, yet TCRdb's version contains in-frame clones alone and is incomplete. Here the sample spans approximately 150,000 clones, 75% being singletons. The sequenced sample was PBMCs. The chain joins TRBV18 to TRBJ1-2, with TRBD1 identical over 10 bases. The clonotype comes from a male donor in good health and CMV-seronegative. The CDR3 loop reads CASSPAGTGVVDGYTF. The CDR3 bases are TGTGCCAGCTCACCAGCCGGGACAGGGGTAGTTGATGGCTACACCTTC.